The 24 T cell receptor beta chains below come from one sample, sequenced in a study of T cell changes during pregnancy in multiple sclerosis. TCRdb's copy holds only in-frame clones and misses some; the assay was immunoSEQ multiplex PCR. The data hold 35,000 or so clones, with about 91% observed a single time. The sample in question was CD8+ T cells from peripheral blood mononuclear cells, obtained in the third trimester of pregnancy. The receptors were gathered from a female donor with multiple sclerosis, enrolled in a pregnancy study.

The chain links TRBV6-5 to TRBJ2-3; D possibly corresponds to TRBD1 (5 bases). Looked up from germline, CDR1 is MNHEY and CDR2 is SVGAGI. The CDR3 runs 12 residues. Trimming shortened V by 2 bases and J by 8 bases, and 8 bases separated the two germline ends. CDR3 nucleotide sequence: TGTGCCAGCAGTTACGGTGACAGTACGCAGTATTTT. Protein product: CASSYGDSTQYF.

This rearrangement joins TRBV6-4 to TRBJ1-1; D remains ambiguous. V was shortened by 6 bases and J by 3 bases, with 11 bases between the two germline ends. Germline V gene data show CDR1 as MRHNA and CDR2 as SNTAGT. The length of the CDR3 is 13 residues. The CDR3 spells CASSLRFDTEAFF. For the CDR3, the DNA is TGTGCCAGCAGCCTCAGGTTCGACACTGAAGCTTTCTTT.

The genes are TRBV4-1 and TRBJ1-5, with no clear D. CDR1 and CDR2 from the germline V gene are MGHRA and YSYEKL. Trimming stripped 0 bases from V and 7 bases from J, with 13 bases between. The CDR3 runs 15 residues. The CDR3 DNA reads TGCGCCAGCAGCCAAGACGGCGGGCCTGGGCAGCCCCAGCATTTT. It codes for CASSQDGGPGQPQHF.

This chain links TRBV27 with TRBJ2-2; 7 positions agree with TRBD1. Trimming cost V 3 bases and J 1 base; bases outside gene matches: 14. The CDR3 sequence is 19 residues long. Germline-derived CDR1 and CDR2 are MNHEY and SMNVEV (reference sequence). The CDR3 region is CASSLLSTDREGNTGELFF. In DNA, the CDR3 is TGTGCCAGCAGTTTGTTGAGCACCGACAGGGAAGGGAACACCGGGGAGCTGTTTTTT.

The chain uses TRBV27 and TRBJ1-2, with TRBD1 as a possible D gene (6 bases). Germline-derived CDR1 and CDR2 are MNHEY and SMNVEV (reference sequence). Deletions cut 0 bases from V and 6 bases from J, with 8 bases between. The length of the CDR3 is 13 residues. CDR3 in DNA: TGTGCCAGCAGTTTATCCGGGGGGCATGGCTACACCTTC. This gives the protein CASSLSGGHGYTF.

The chain links TRBV7-6 to TRBJ2-1, with 11 nucleotides matching TRBD2. V was clipped by 5 bases and J by 6 bases; unmatched bases: 6. The germline V gene encodes CDR1 SGHVS and CDR2 FNYEAQ. The CDR3 runs 15 residues. The CDR3 spells CASSPLAGESNEQFF. The CDR3 DNA reads as TGTGCCAGCAGCCCACTAGCGGGAGAAAGCAATGAGCAGTTCTTC. The whole variable domain, filled in from reference TRBV7-6 and TRBJ2-1, reads GAGVSQSPRYKVTKRGQDVALRCDPISGHVSLYWYRQALGQGPEFLTYFNYEAQQDKSGLPNDRFSAERPEGSISTLTIQRTEQRDSAMYRCASSPLAGESNEQFFGPGTRLTVL.

The chain carries TRBV7-2 and TRBJ2-7; D uncertain. CDR3 length: 13 amino acids. V lost 5 bases, J lost 0 bases, and 8 bases lay in between. Germline V gene sequence: CDR1 SGHTA, CDR2 FQGNSA. The CDR3 region is CASSPPGSYEQYF. For the CDR3, the DNA is TGTGCCAGCAGCCCCCCCGGCTCCTACGAGCAGTACTTC.

The rearrangement uses TRBV5-6 and TRBJ2-4; D is possibly TRBD1 (6 bases). With 4 bases removed from V and 5 bases from J, the gap between germline ends came to 13 bases. The V gene's germline CDR1 is SGHDT and CDR2 YYEEEE. The CDR3 loop spans 14 amino acids. CDR3 loop: CASSDPGAQNIQYF. Written as DNA, the CDR3 is TGTGCCAGCAGCGACCCAGGGGCACAAAACATTCAGTACTTC.

The chain has TRBV28 and TRBJ1-4; TRBD1 agrees at 9 bases. CDR3 length: 17 residues. V lost 1 base, J lost 5 bases, and 8 bases stayed unmatched. Germline V lookup: CDR1 MDHEN, CDR2 SYDVKM. CDR3 sequence reads: CASSLYLTGGPNEKLFF. The CDR3, as DNA: TGTGCCAGCAGTTTATACCTAACAGGGGGCCCAAATGAAAAACTGTTTTTT.

The chain couples TRBV5-1 to TRBJ2-5; 8 bases align to TRBD2. The junction had 3 bases not matched to a gene; V was cut back by 0 bases and J by 2 bases. The germline CDR1 and CDR2 sequences are SGHRS and YFSETQ. The CDR3 extends over 15 amino acids. CDR3 amino acids: CASSLDGGRQETQYF. The CDR3 DNA sequence: TGCGCCAGCAGCTTGGACGGCGGGAGGCAAGAGACCCAGTACTTC.

This chain uses TRBV4-2 with TRBJ2-1; 13 bases are shared with TRBD2. The CDR3 spans 16 residues. V lost 2 bases and J lost 5; bases outside the gene matches: 3. CDR1 and CDR2 (germline): LGHNA, YNFKEQ. The DNA of the CDR3 is TGTGCCAGCAGCCAACAGACTAGCGGGAGGAACAATGAGCAGTTCTTC. Protein product: CASSQQTSGRNNEQFF.

The chain carries TRBV2 and TRBJ1-1; 7 nucleotides align to TRBD1. Germline loops: CDR1 SNHLY, CDR2 FYNNEI. V was pared by 6 bases and J by 5 bases, with 3 bases of the junction left unmatched. CDR3 length: 12 amino acids. This CDR3 reads CASRQGRTEAFF. CDR3 DNA sequence: TGTGCCAGCAGACAGGGGAGGACTGAAGCTTTCTTT.

The rearrangement links TRBV5-5 to TRBJ1-5; D is ambiguous. V dropped 3 bases and J dropped 0 bases, with 7 bases sitting between them. CDR1 and CDR2 (germline): SGHKS, YYEKEE (reference sequence). The CDR3 extends over 14 amino acids. CDR3 region: CASSSGVSNQPQHF. The CDR3 nucleotides read TGTGCCAGCAGCTCCGGGGTTAGCAATCAGCCCCAGCATTTT. The complete variable domain, with remaining parts taken from reference TRBV5-5 and TRBJ1-5, reads DAGVTQSPTHLIKTRGQQVTLRCSPISGHKSVSWYQQVLGQGPQFIFQYYEKEERGRGNFPDRFSARQFPNYSSELNVNALLLGDSALYLCASSSGVSNQPQHFGDGTRLSIL.

The J gene is TRBJ2-7, the V gene TRBV5-1, with 10 bases lining up with TRBD1. The V gene end was trimmed by 4 bases and the J gene end by 7 bases; junction bases not matched to a gene: 14. From germline, CDR1 is SGHRS and CDR2 YFSETQ. This CDR3 spans 16 amino acids. CDR3 bases: TGCGCCAGCAGCCCGCGGCTCGGGACAGGGGCGAGGGAGCAGTACTTC. Translating it yields CASSPRLGTGAREQYF. Filled out from reference TRBV5-1 and TRBJ2-7, the complete variable domain reads KAGVTQTPRYLIKTRGQQVTLSCSPISGHRSVSWYQQTPGQGLQFLFEYFSETQRNKGNFPGRFSGRQFSNSRSEMNVSTLELGDSALYLCASSPRLGTGAREQYFGPGTRLTVT.

This clone was detected once. The chain employs TRBV27 and TRBJ1-2, with 12 nucleotides matching TRBD1. CDR3 size: 15 residues. Germline assignment: CDR1 MNHEY and CDR2 SMNVEV (reference sequence). The ends lost 4 bases at V and 3 bases at J; junction bases unmatched: 3. The CDR3, as DNA: TGTGCCAGCAGTTGGGGACAGGGGGCGCACTATGGCTACACCTTC. Translated: CASSWGQGAHYGYTF.

This clone was seen only once. The chain joins TRBV7-9 to TRBJ2-1; 7 bases align to TRBD2. Germline V CDR1 and CDR2: SEHNR, FQNEAQ (reference sequence). The CDR3 is made up of 16 amino acids. Trimming cost V 1 base and J 2 bases; bases outside gene matches: 5. The CDR3 DNA follows: TGTGCCAGCAGCTTAGGCCGGCGGGAGACCTACAATGAGCAGTTCTTC. Residues: CASSLGRRETYNEQFF.

This chain joins TRBV5-6 and TRBJ2-3; no clear D. The CDR3 is 13 amino acids. CDR1 and CDR2 (germline): SGHDT, YYEEEE. The V gene lost 1 base and the J gene lost 1 base, with 4 bases spanning the gap. DNA of the CDR3: TGTGCCAGCAGCTTGCAGGGCACAGATACGCAGTATTTT. Translated: CASSLQGTDTQYF.

The CDR3 loop reads CAWIYKDRDSGELFF. CDR3 nucleotides: TGTGCCTGGATATACAAGGACAGGGACTCCGGGGAGCTGTTTTTT. V is TRBV30 and J is TRBJ2-2; 8 nucleotides match TRBD1. The CDR3 is 15 amino acids. Trimming took 4 bases from V and 6 from J; bases not matched to a gene: 10. Germline CDR1 reads GTSNPN; CDR2 reads SVGIG (reference sequence).

Only one count was recorded for this clone. The CDR3 sequence: CASSGSGTGATEAFF. CDR3 nucleotide sequence: TGTGCCAGCAGTGGCTCCGGGACAGGGGCCACTGAAGCTTTCTTT. V and J are TRBV27 and TRBJ1-1; 10 bases align to TRBD1. The V gene's germline CDR1 is MNHEY and CDR2 SMNVEV (reference sequence). The CDR3 consists of 15 residues. The V segment lost 5 bases and the J segment 4 bases; nucleotides outside the gene matches: 7.

This clone was detected only once. The V and J genes are TRBV4-1 and TRBJ1-1; no definite D call. V was trimmed by 0 bases and J by 4 bases, leaving 9 bases between them. Germline CDR1 reads MGHRA; CDR2 reads YSYEKL. The CDR3 has 14 amino acids. CDR3 region: CASSQDHEFTEAFF. The CDR3 DNA is TGCGCCAGCAGCCAAGATCACGAGTTCACTGAAGCTTTCTTT.

The chain joins TRBV28 to TRBJ1-1, with no clear D. CDR3 length: 11 amino acids. Germline assignment: CDR1 MDHEN and CDR2 SYDVKM. Trimming stripped 3 bases from V and 7 bases from J, with 6 bases between. The CDR3 sequence: CASSFGVEAFF. The CDR3 DNA is TGTGCCAGCAGTTTCGGGGTTGAAGCTTTCTTT.

V usage is TRBV13 and J usage is TRBJ2-5, with TRBD1 matching over 7 bases. The last part of the DNA fits TRBJ2-7 better; the J call may be wrong. The CDR3 runs to 15 residues. Germline assignment: CDR1 PRHDT and CDR2 FYEKMQ (reference sequence). The CDR3 nucleotides are TGTGCCAGCAGCCCGGGACGCCCAGGGGGTTTCGAGCAGTACTTC. As protein: CASSPGRPGGFEQYF.

The chain uses TRBV6-4 and TRBJ2-3; 9 nucleotides agree with TRBD1. The CDR3 has 15 residues. Unmatched junction bases numbered 7, after V lost 6 bases and J lost 3 bases. Per germline, CDR1 MRHNA and CDR2 SNTAGT. DNA for the CDR3: TGTGCCAGCAGCTACAGGGGGCTAGCAACAGATACGCAGTATTTT. It translates to CASSYRGLATDTQYF.

This chain links TRBV13 with TRBJ2-7, with D hard to call. This CDR3 contains 17 residues. The V gene's germline CDR1 is PRHDT and CDR2 FYEKMQ (reference sequence). Trimming stripped 5 bases from V and 0 bases from J, with 20 bases between. This chain's CDR3 is CASSPDTGSRSSYEQYF. The CDR3 nucleotides read TGTGCCAGCAGCCCCGATACCGGGTCGCGGAGCTCCTACGAGCAGTACTTC.